This T cell receptor (beta chain) was profiled in a study of cytomegalovirus exposure and HLA in healthy donors. Study context: Findings of an earlier analysis included some 120 million unique TCR beta sequences from 190 million or so T cells.

It was with 60 Vbeta and 13 Jbeta primers that the PCR ran. Measured with immunoSEQ multiplex PCR; TCRdb has only the in-frame clones, and not every one. The sample lists tens of thousands of clones; roughly 74% were seen once. Findings and limits, study-wide: Overall, roughly 150 TCR beta chains were annotated as cytomegalovirus-associated.

Comments on this clone: Antigen: not known.

The CDR3 is 15 amino acids. Germline assignment: CDR1 SGHTA and CDR2 FQGNSA. The V end lost 5 bases, the J end lost 5 bases, and 17 bases lay between the germline ends. The V call is TRBV7-2, the J call TRBJ2-3; D possibly corresponds to TRBD2 (6 bases). The clonotype comes from a woman between 40 and 50 years old in good health and CMV-seropositive. Input material: PBMCs. This chain's CDR3 is CASSPGVRRGDTQYF. The CDR3 DNA follows: TGTGCCAGCAGCCCGGGGGTCCGGCGGGGAGATACGCAGTATTTT.